A single sample gave rise to the 14 T cell receptor beta chains below, sequenced in a study of cytomegalovirus exposure and HLA in healthy donors. Primers: 60 Vbeta forward and 13 Jbeta reverse. Sequencing used immunoSEQ multiplex PCR; TCRdb keeps in-frame clones, though not all of them. This sample has 200,000 to 250,000 clones, with about 82% found just once. Sequencing was performed on PBMCs. The receptors stem from a man aged 25 to 40 in good health and CMV-seronegative.

The chain is built from TRBV9 and TRBJ1-1; D not resolved. Germline assignment: CDR1 SGDLS and CDR2 YYNGEE. Trimming shortened V by 4 bases and J by 0 bases, and 13 bases separated the two germline ends. The CDR3 sequence is 15 residues long. The DNA for the CDR3 is TGTGCCAGCAGCAGGTTAGAGGTCATGAACACTGAAGCTTTCTTT. This sequence encodes CASSRLEVMNTEAFF.

This clone has a handful of counts. The chain has TRBV5-4 and TRBJ2-7, with TRBD2 identical over 9 bases. V shed 2 bases, J shed 2 bases, and the junction held 2 bases outside the gene matches. The germline gives CDR1 SGHNT, CDR2 YYREEE (reference sequence). There are 14 residues in the CDR3. The CDR3 loop is CASSLAGGTYEQYF. The CDR3 DNA follows: TGTGCCAGCAGCTTAGCGGGGGGAACCTACGAGCAGTACTTC.

The chain is built from TRBV27 and TRBJ1-4, with no clear D. Trimming removed 4 bases at V and 0 bases at J, with 6 bases between. Per the germline V gene, CDR1 is MNHEY and CDR2 is SMNVEV (reference sequence). The CDR3 is made up of 14 amino acids. The CDR3 sequence: CASSSSATNEKLFF. Here the CDR3 DNA reads TGTGCCAGCAGTTCGTCTGCAACTAATGAAAAACTGTTTTTT. The full variable domain, its missing parts supplied by reference TRBV27 and TRBJ1-4, is EAQVTQNPRYLITVTGKKLTVTCSQNMNHEYMSWYRQDPGLGLRQIYYSMNVEVTDKGDVPEGYKVSRKEKRNFPLILESPSPNQTSLYFCASSSSATNEKLFFGSGTQLSVL.

This clone was picked up one time. The chain uses TRBV4-1 and TRBJ1-3, with D possibly being TRBD1 (6 bases). V lost 4 bases and J 0 bases, leaving 13 bases between the germline ends. From germline, CDR1 is MGHRA and CDR2 YSYEKL. There are 16 residues in the CDR3. This chain's CDR3 is CASSRTQGSSGNTIYF. The CDR3 DNA sequence: TGCGCCAGCAGCCGAACACAGGGCAGCTCTGGAAACACCATATATTTT.

The chain has TRBV2 and TRBJ1-5; D is possibly TRBD1 (5 bases). V was trimmed by 8 bases and J by 9 bases, leaving 20 bases between them. The V gene's germline CDR1 is SNHLY and CDR2 FYNNEI. This CDR3 comprises 14 residues. As DNA, the CDR3 is TGTGCCAGCCGGGTTATCGGGGGTGCGGGGCCCCAGCATTTT. Encoded protein: CASRVIGGAGPQHF.

This clone was observed once. The rearrangement links TRBV12-1 to TRBJ1-5; whether TRBD1, the table's D call, matches the DNA was not checked. TRBV12-1 represents a pseudogene. The CDR3 runs 14 residues. CDR3 in DNA: TGTGCCAGCAGCTGTAGACAGGGCCATCAGCCCCAGCATTTT. The encoded protein is CASSCRQGHQPQHF.

The V and J genes are TRBV5-4 and TRBJ2-1; 11 positions agree with TRBD2. Germline CDR1 and CDR2: SGHNT and YYREEE (reference sequence). V was clipped by 5 bases and J by 6 bases; unmatched bases: 7. The CDR3 spans 15 residues. CDR3 bases: TGTGCCAGCAGGTTAGCGGGGGGGCCCCTCAATGAGCAGTTCTTC. Translation gives CASRLAGGPLNEQFF. The entire variable domain, with the rest obtained from reference TRBV5-4 and TRBJ2-1, is as follows: ETGVTQSPTHLIKTRGQQVTLRCSSQSGHNTVSWYQQALGQGPQFIFQYYREEENGRGNFPPRFSGLQFPNYSSELNVNALELDDSALYLCASRLAGGPLNEQFFGPGTRLTVL.

J is TRBJ2-5 and V is TRBV6-5, with 10 bases aligning to TRBD1. TRBJ2-7 explains the end of the DNA better; the J call may be wrong. The CDR3 has 16 amino acids. Germline V CDR1 and CDR2: MNHEY, SVGAGI. CDR3 in DNA: TGTGCCAGCAGTTATTATGGACAGGGGGACCCAGACGAGCAGTACTTC. Translation gives CASSYYGQGDPDEQYF.

The rearrangement uses TRBV12-5 and TRBJ2-7, with TRBD1 matching over 7 bases. This CDR3 is built from 13 residues. The V and J ends lost 6 bases and 1 base, in that order; junction bases with no gene match: 3. Germline V lookup: CDR1 LGHNT, CDR2 FRNRAP. CDR3 sequence: CASGLTGSYEQYF. The CDR3 coding sequence is TGTGCTAGTGGCTTGACAGGGTCCTACGAGCAGTACTTC.

V and J are TRBV7-8 and TRBJ1-6; D is ambiguous. V shed 1 base and J shed 0 bases, with 16 bases lying between them. CDR3 size: 19 residues. Germline lookup yields CDR1 SGHVS and CDR2 FQNEAQ. The CDR3 loop is CASSLVSGLTHSYNSPLHF. The CDR3 DNA sequence: TGTGCCAGCAGCTTAGTTTCAGGCCTGACCCACTCCTATAATTCACCCCTCCACTTT.

The V and J genes are TRBV7-2 and TRBJ1-5; D perhaps matches TRBD1 (6 bases). This CDR3 is 15 amino acids long. Trimming removed 5 bases from V and 4 bases from J, with 15 bases in between. Germline V gene lookup returns CDR1 SGHTA and CDR2 FQGNSA. The CDR3 DNA follows: TGTGCCAGCAGCGACCCAGGGAGGGGGAATCAGCCCCAGCATTTT. This sequence encodes CASSDPGRGNQPQHF.

The chain recombines TRBV7-3 with TRBJ1-6; tentatively, D is TRBD1 (6 bases). Trimming left V 3 bases short and J 7 bases short, with 10 bases between. The germline gives CDR1 SGHTA, CDR2 FQGTGA. This CDR3 contains 14 residues. CDR3 protein: CASSLQGKNSPLHF. CDR3 nucleotides: TGTGCCAGCAGCTTGCAGGGGAAGAATTCACCCCTCCACTTT.

This clone has only a few counts. J is TRBJ2-1 and V is TRBV5-1; D call uncertain. CDR1 is SGHRS and CDR2 is YFSETQ in the germline V gene. Between the trimmed V and J ends, which lost 8 bases and 8 bases, there was a span of 26 bases. This CDR3 contains 16 residues. CDR3 amino acids: CASHVMLTPPPHEQFF. The CDR3 nucleotides are TGCGCCAGTCACGTCATGCTGACTCCCCCCCCGCATGAGCAGTTCTTC.

This clone was picked up a small number of times. V and J are TRBV28 and TRBJ2-1; the match to TRBD1 covers 8 bases. Germline V gene data show CDR1 as MDHEN and CDR2 as SYDVKM. CDR3 length: 13 residues. V lost 8 bases, J lost 7 bases, and 7 bases stayed unmatched. The CDR3 coding sequence is TGTGCCAGCGGCAGGGGGCATATGAATGAGCAGTTCTTC. Amino acid sequence: CASGRGHMNEQFF.